The 6 T cell receptor beta chains below were found in one sample sequenced in a study of blood T cells in healthy people across ages. Together with a sample-barcoded 5' primer, a J-beta primer mix was included in a second PCR lasting about 6 to 11 cycles. TCRdb re-called the 5' RACE reads through MiXCR, storing one row per CDR3 protein. The sample lists 450,000 to 700,000 distinct CDR3 sequences, 27% occurring once. Sequencing was carried out using blood. All receptors derive from a woman in her seventies in good health.

The chain joins TRBV29-1 to TRBJ2-2; D might be TRBD1 (7 bases). Germline-derived CDR1 and CDR2 are SQVTM and ANQGSEA. This CDR3 comprises 13 residues. Trimming removed 3 bases from V and 4 bases from J, with 9 bases in between. The CDR3 loop is CSVDQGGTGELFF. Here the CDR3 DNA reads TGCAGCGTTGATCAGGGGGGCACCGGGGAGCTGTTTTTT.

The V call is TRBV5-1, the J call TRBJ1-1, with D tentatively TRBD1 (6 bases). V was cut by 5 bases and J by 7 bases, with 18 bases left in between. The CDR3 extends over 14 amino acids. Germline-derived CDR1 and CDR2 are SGHRS and YFSETQ. As DNA, the CDR3 is TGCGCCAGCAGGGGGGGGCAGCTAGAAATTGAAGCTTTCTTT. Protein product: CASRGGQLEIEAFF.

A few counts support this clonotype. This chain links TRBV20-1 with TRBJ2-2; 9 bases line up with TRBD2. CDR1 DFQATT and CDR2 SNEGSKA come from the germline V gene (reference sequence). With V trimmed by 3 bases and J by 4 bases, 6 bases remained unmatched. The CDR3 sequence is 15 residues long. The CDR3 reads CSASRGRGGTGELFF. CDR3 sequence (DNA): TGCAGTGCTAGTCGCGGGAGGGGGGGCACCGGGGAGCTGTTTTTT.

This chain uses TRBV19 with TRBJ1-1; 8 bases are a match to TRBD1. Germline values: CDR1 LNHDA, CDR2 SQIVND (reference sequence). This CDR3 comprises 13 residues. The junction had 4 bases not matched to a gene; V was cut back by 6 bases and J by 4 bases. CDR3 coding DNA: TGTGCCAGTAGCATCGGACAGGGCACTGAAGCTTTCTTT. This translates into CASSIGQGTEAFF.

Only a few counts were recorded for this clonotype. The chain employs TRBV7-2 and TRBJ1-2; the match to TRBD1 covers 12 bases. V trimming: 5 bases; J trimming: 8 bases; junction bases outside the gene matches: 9. This CDR3 spans 15 amino acids. Germline lookup yields CDR1 SGHTA and CDR2 FQGNSA. The CDR3 DNA follows: TGTGCCAGCAGCGCCGGGACAGGGGGCCCTAACGGCTACACCTTC. Protein sequence: CASSAGTGGPNGYTF.

This clonotype was detected a few times. The chain recombines TRBV2 with TRBJ2-3; TRBD2 agrees at 8 bases. The length of the CDR3 is 14 residues. Germline V gene data show CDR1 as SNHLY and CDR2 as FYNNEI. V lost 7 bases, J lost 1 base, and 4 bases stayed unmatched. The CDR3, as DNA: TGTGCCAGCAACGCGGGGGGCCGCACAGATACGCAGTATTTT. This encodes CASNAGGRTDTQYF.